One sample yielded the 9 T cell receptor beta chains listed below, sequenced in a study of STAT5B mutations in CD4+ large granular lymphocyte leukemia. This table comes from immunoSEQ multiplex PCR, and its TCRdb copy is limited to in-frame clones, with some not included. The top ten hold around 75% of the sample, which has around 10,000 clones, roughly four fifths seen once. The source material was PBMCs. Receptor source: a man between 60 and 75 years old with CD4+ T-cell large granular lymphocyte leukemia.

The chain joins TRBV5-6 to TRBJ2-1, with D possibly TRBD2 on 6 matching bases. CDR3 length equals 14 residues. Looked up from germline, CDR1 is SGHDT and CDR2 is YYEEEE. Trimming removed 5 bases from V and 5 bases from J, with 14 bases in between. The CDR3, as DNA: TGTGCCAGCAGAAACCGGGACTCAAACAATGAGCAGTTCTTC. The encoded protein is CASRNRDSNNEQFF.

This sequence joins TRBV2 and TRBJ1-2; 7 bases agree with TRBD1. J lost 7 bases, V lost 7 bases, and 9 bases had no gene match. The CDR3 spans 13 residues. CDR1 SNHLY and CDR2 FYNNEI come from the germline V gene. CDR3 in amino acids: CASNVNRGTGYTF. The CDR3 nucleotides are TGTGCCAGCAATGTTAACAGGGGTACTGGCTACACCTTC.

The genes are TRBV13 and TRBJ2-3; no clear D. Germline assignment: CDR1 PRHDT and CDR2 FYEKMQ (reference sequence). Deletions cut 0 bases from V and 0 bases from J, with 1 base between. CDR3 size: 13 residues. CDR3 DNA sequence: TGTGCCAGCAGCTTAGGGAGCACAGATACGCAGTATTTT. It translates to CASSLGSTDTQYF.

This clone showed up just once. The CDR3 spells CASSLQGANEKLFF. DNA for the CDR3: TGTGCCAGCAGTCTACAGGGAGCTAATGAAAAACTGTTTTTT. V usage is TRBV27 and J usage is TRBJ1-4; D possibly corresponds to TRBD1 (6 bases). This CDR3 is 14 amino acids long. Germline lookup yields CDR1 MNHEY and CDR2 SMNVEV (reference sequence). V lost 5 bases, J lost 3 bases, and 10 bases lay in between. The whole variable domain, filled in from reference TRBV27 and TRBJ1-4, reads EAQVTQNPRYLITVTGKKLTVTCSQNMNHEYMSWYRQDPGLGLRQIYYSMNVEVTDKGDVPEGYKVSRKEKRNFPLILESPSPNQTSLYFCASSLQGANEKLFFGSGTQLSVL.

This clone occurred once. The chain combines TRBV19 with TRBJ2-5; a possible D gene is TRBD1 (6 bases). Germline CDR1 is LNHDA and CDR2 is SQIVND (reference sequence). V lost 4 bases and J lost 7, with 16 bases in between. The CDR3 contains 14 residues. CDR3 loop: CASSTQEQGWTQYF. In nucleotides, the CDR3 is TGTGCCAGTAGTACTCAGGAACAGGGTTGGACCCAGTACTTC.

The CDR3 coding sequence is TGTGCCAGCAGCTTTGCCTGGGACTCCGGGCGGGGACTAGCGGGAGTGGTCAATGAGCAGTTCTTC. It encodes CASSFAWDSGRGLAGVVNEQFF. The gene calls are TRBV9 and TRBJ2-1, with 14 bases matching TRBD2. Germline CDR1 and CDR2: SGDLS and YYNGEE. V dropped 4 bases and J dropped 6; count of bases not matched to a gene: 24. The CDR3 extends over 22 amino acids.

This clone is medium-sized within its sample. The CDR3 DNA reads as TGTGCCAGCAGTTTCCAGGGGGCGCTTGGCTACACCTTC. Residues: CASSFQGALGYTF. This rearrangement joins TRBV6-9 to TRBJ1-2; 8 positions agree with TRBD1. Unmatched junction bases numbered 5, after V lost 4 bases and J lost 7 bases. CDR3 length: 13 amino acids. CDR1 is MNHGY, CDR2 SVAAGI, per germline.

This chain links TRBV29-1 with TRBJ1-2; weak D call: TRBD1 (5 bases). CDR3 size: 15 residues. The ends were cut back, 8 bases at V and 2 bases at J, with 21 bases in the middle. From germline, CDR1 is SQVTM and CDR2 ANQGSEA. CDR3 region: CSFFLGEFPNYGYTF. Here the CDR3 DNA reads TGCAGCTTTTTCTTGGGGGAATTCCCGAACTATGGCTACACCTTC.

The chain couples TRBV4-3 to TRBJ1-4; 7 bases map to TRBD1. V trimming: 3 bases; J trimming: 0 bases; junction bases outside the gene matches: 10. The CDR3 contains 18 residues. Looked up from germline, CDR1 is LGHNA and CDR2 is YSLEER. DNA of the CDR3: TGCGCCAGCAGCCAGACCGGGACAGAGTCTGCAACTAATGAAAAACTGTTTTTT. It is translated as CASSQTGTESATNEKLFF.